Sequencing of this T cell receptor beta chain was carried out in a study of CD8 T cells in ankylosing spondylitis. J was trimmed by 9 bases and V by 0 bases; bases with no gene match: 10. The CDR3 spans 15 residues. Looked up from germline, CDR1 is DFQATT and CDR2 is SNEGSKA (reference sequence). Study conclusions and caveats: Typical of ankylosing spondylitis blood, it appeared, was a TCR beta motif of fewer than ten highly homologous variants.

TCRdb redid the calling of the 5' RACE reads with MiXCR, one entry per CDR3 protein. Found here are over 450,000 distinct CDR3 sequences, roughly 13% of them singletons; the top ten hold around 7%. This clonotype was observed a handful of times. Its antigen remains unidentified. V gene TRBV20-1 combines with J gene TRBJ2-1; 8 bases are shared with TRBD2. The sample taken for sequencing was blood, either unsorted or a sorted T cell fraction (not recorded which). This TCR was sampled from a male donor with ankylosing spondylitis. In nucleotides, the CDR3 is TGCAGTGCTAGAGATGAGATAGCGGGAAGGGGTGAGCAGTTCTTC. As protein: CSARDEIAGRGEQFF.